These 18 T cell receptor beta chains were sequenced from one sample in a study of T cell changes during pregnancy in multiple sclerosis. The assay was immunoSEQ multiplex PCR, and TCRdb's table has in-frame clones only and misses some. The sample lists approximately 99,000 clones; 85% to 95% were seen once. This material consisted of peripheral blood, taken after pregnancy. These receptors were obtained from a female donor with multiple sclerosis, enrolled in a pregnancy study.

V gene TRBV7-9 combines with J gene TRBJ2-7; D remains unclear. The length of the CDR3 is 12 residues. The V end lost 4 bases, the J end lost 2 bases, and 6 bases lay between the germline ends. Germline assignment: CDR1 SEHNR and CDR2 FQNEAQ (reference sequence). In DNA form, the CDR3 reads TGTGCCAGCAGCTCTACCCCCTACGAGCAGTACTTC. Its protein is CASSSTPYEQYF.

V usage is TRBV11-2 and J usage is TRBJ1-4, with a weak D call TRBD1 (6 bases). The CDR3 totals 19 residues. Germline V gene lookup returns CDR1 SGHAT and CDR2 FQNNGV. The V and J ends lost 5 bases and 1 base respectively, with 23 bases between them. The CDR3 DNA reads TGTGCCAGCAGCCCATTTAAAAGGTGGGGGGGCGAAACTAATGAAAAACTGTTTTTT. Its translation is CASSPFKRWGGETNEKLFF.

The chain carries TRBV27 and TRBJ2-5, with D unclear. The V gene's germline CDR1 is MNHEY and CDR2 SMNVEV (reference sequence). Trimming cost V 4 bases and J 0 bases, with 12 bases left between them. This CDR3 is built from 15 residues. The CDR3 loop reads CASSSTNTDQETQYF. CDR3 DNA: TGTGCCAGCAGTTCCACTAACACCGACCAAGAGACCCAGTACTTC.

The chain links TRBV11-2 to TRBJ1-1, with D tentatively TRBD1 (5 bases). The CDR3 consists of 14 residues. The V and J ends lost 4 bases and 11 bases respectively, with 20 bases between them. Per the germline V gene, CDR1 is SGHAT and CDR2 is FQNNGV. DNA for the CDR3: TGTGCCAGCAGCTCCCCCTGGTCAGGGCGTTCGGCTTTCTTT. It yields the protein CASSSPWSGRSAFF.

The gene calls are TRBV15 and TRBJ2-4; TRBD2 matches 7 bases. Germline V gene lookup returns CDR1 LNHNV and CDR2 YYDKDF (reference sequence). CDR3 length equals 18 residues. After removal of 4 bases from V and 0 bases from J, the junction contained 12 bases not matched to a gene. For the CDR3, the DNA is TGTGCCACCAGCACAACCCCTGGGGGGGGATTAGCCAAAAACATTCAGTACTTC. Translated, it gives CATSTTPGGGLAKNIQYF. The entire variable domain, with the rest obtained from reference TRBV15 and TRBJ2-4, is as follows: DAMVIQNPRYQVTQFGKPVTLSCSQTLNHNVMYWYQQKSSQAPKLLFHYYDKDFNNEADTPDNFQSRRPNTSFCFLDIRSPGLGDTAMYLCATSTTPGGGLAKNIQYFGAGTRLSVL.

This clone was recorded once. The CDR3 is CASSLGAGVSYEQYF. The CDR3 nucleotides read TGTGCCAGCAGCTTAGGCGCAGGGGTGTCCTACGAGCAGTACTTC. The rearrangement joins TRBV5-5 to TRBJ2-7, with D possibly being TRBD1 (6 bases). The length of the CDR3 is 15 residues. Germline CDR1 SGHKS, CDR2 YYEKEE (reference sequence). V lost 2 bases to trimming and J lost 1 base, with 13 bases between them.

This clone was counted a few times. V is TRBV18 and J is TRBJ1-2, with 9 bases matching TRBD1. Losses at the gene ends were 2 bases for V and 3 bases for J; bases not matched to a gene: 4. Germline lookup yields CDR1 KGHSH and CDR2 LQKENI. The CDR3 is 15 amino acids. CDR3 residues: CASSPGQGHYYGYTF. DNA of the CDR3: TGTGCCAGCTCACCAGGACAGGGGCATTACTATGGCTACACCTTC.

The chain employs TRBV27 and TRBJ1-1; 11 bases fit TRBD1. Germline values: CDR1 MNHEY, CDR2 SMNVEV (reference sequence). With 6 bases clipped from V and 1 base from J, the junction kept 22 bases outside the gene matches. The CDR3 is made up of 21 amino acids. CDR3 region: CASSLRSDRGRVLPRNTEAFF. CDR3 nucleotide sequence: TGTGCCAGCAGCCTAAGATCGGACAGGGGGCGCGTCCTCCCAAGGAACACTGAAGCTTTCTTT.

This CDR3 reads CASSTYYEQYF. CDR3 in DNA: TGTGCCAGCAGTACATACTACGAGCAGTACTTC. The rearrangement joins TRBV28 to TRBJ2-7; D gene ambiguous. The CDR3 spans 11 residues. Looked up from germline, CDR1 is MDHEN and CDR2 is SYDVKM. The germline V and J ends were trimmed by 5 bases and 3 bases, with 5 bases remaining between them.

The rearrangement joins TRBV5-6 to TRBJ2-5, with a weak D call TRBD1 (6 bases). Germline V gene lookup returns CDR1 SGHDT and CDR2 YYEEEE. V was cut by 4 bases and J by 4 bases, with 11 bases left in between. The CDR3 is made up of 13 amino acids. DNA of the CDR3: TGTGCCAGCAGCCTTGGGGGCCGAGAGACCCAGTACTTC. Its translation is CASSLGGRETQYF.

The gene calls are TRBV7-9 and TRBJ2-1; possible D gene TRBD2, 5 bases. V lost 6 bases and J 0 bases, leaving 15 bases between the germline ends. Germline V CDR1 and CDR2: SEHNR, FQNEAQ (reference sequence). The CDR3 extends over 16 amino acids. The DNA for the CDR3 is TGTGCCAGCAGACGCATACTAGGGAGCTCCTACAATGAGCAGTTCTTC. Translating gives CASRRILGSSYNEQFF.

There are a few counts of this clone. This chain links TRBV27 with TRBJ1-5; D gene ambiguous. Per the germline V gene, CDR1 is MNHEY and CDR2 is SMNVEV (reference sequence). Trimming stripped 6 bases from V and 7 bases from J, with 16 bases between. CDR3 length: 14 residues. CDR3 loop: CASRVIGGGQPQHF. The CDR3 DNA follows: TGTGCCAGCAGAGTTATCGGTGGAGGGCAGCCCCAGCATTTT.

The rearrangement links TRBV11-3 to TRBJ2-7; 8 positions agree with TRBD2. V was clipped by 3 bases and J by 5 bases; unmatched bases: 6. The CDR3 loop spans 14 amino acids. Germline V gives CDR1 SGHNT, CDR2 YENEEA. Here the CDR3 DNA reads TGTGCCAGCAGCTTCGCGGGAGGCCTTCACGAGCAGTACTTC. This codes for CASSFAGGLHEQYF.

The rearrangement joins TRBV28 to TRBJ1-1, with 11 bases that match TRBD1. The CDR3 totals 21 residues. Germline CDR1 and CDR2: MDHEN and SYDVKM. V was pared by 2 bases and J by 6 bases, with 23 bases of the junction left unmatched. DNA of the CDR3: TGTGCCAGCAGTTTACGATTTTTCAAGGGGGGGGACAGGGGGTCAGCTGCTGAAGCTTTCTTT. It specifies CASSLRFFKGGDRGSAAEAFF. The full variable domain, in which reference TRBV28 and TRBJ1-1 provide the parts outside the CDR3, is DVKVTQSSRYLVKRTGEKVFLECVQDMDHENMFWYRQDPGLGLRLIYFSYDVKMKEKGDIPEGYSVSREKKERFSLILESASTNQTSMYLCASSLRFFKGGDRGSAAEAFFGQGTRLTVV.

The gene calls are TRBV27 and TRBJ1-1; TRBD1 agrees at 9 bases. With V trimmed by 7 bases and J by 6 bases, 6 bases remained unmatched. The CDR3 is 13 amino acids. Germline-derived CDR1 and CDR2 are MNHEY and SMNVEV (reference sequence). The CDR3 DNA reads TGTGCCAGCAAAGACAGGGGGTGGCCTGAAGCTTTCTTT. The encoded protein is CASKDRGWPEAFF.

This chain uses TRBV29-1 with TRBJ1-5; no clear D. The CDR3 has 12 amino acids. The V and J ends lost 4 bases and 5 bases respectively, with 9 bases between them. The germline CDR1 and CDR2 sequences are SQVTM and ANQGSEA. The chain's CDR3 is CSVVTGDQPQHF. CDR3 bases: TGCAGCGTTGTAACCGGGGATCAGCCCCAGCATTTT.

The chain joins TRBV6-1 to TRBJ2-5; 12 bases are a match to TRBD2. CDR3 length equals 15 residues. V shed 6 bases, J shed 5 bases, and the junction held 7 bases outside the gene matches. Germline V CDR1 and CDR2: MNHNS, SASEGT. The CDR3 spells CASSHLAGGGETQYF. The CDR3 nucleotides are TGTGCCAGCAGCCATCTAGCGGGAGGGGGGGAGACCCAGTACTTC.

The V gene is TRBV5-1, the J gene TRBJ2-5; a possible D gene is TRBD2 (6 bases). Trimming stripped 0 bases from V and 2 bases from J, with 14 bases between. The CDR3 totals 16 residues. Germline assignment: CDR1 SGHRS and CDR2 YFSETQ. The CDR3 region has the DNA TGCGCCAGCAGCTTGGTCGGAGGGACCAAACAAGAGACCCAGTACTTC. Encoded protein: CASSLVGGTKQETQYF.